A few counts support the clone carrying this T cell receptor beta chain. Its antigen is unidentified. The record originates from a study of CD8 T cells in ankylosing spondylitis. Study findings and constraints: Before this, some motif variants had been reported in reactive arthritis synovial fluid and blood.

This CDR3 comprises 15 residues. Germline lookup yields CDR1 SGHVS and CDR2 FQNEAQ. Deletions cut 5 bases from V and 4 bases from J, with 17 bases between. TCRdb processed the 5' RACE reads anew with MiXCR; each CDR3 protein has one entry. The sample carries about 360,000 distinct CDR3 sequences, 20% recorded once. The specimen was blood, either unsorted or a sorted T cell fraction (not recorded which). This receptor was taken from a male donor with ankylosing spondylitis or in good health (not recorded which). This chain joins TRBV7-8 and TRBJ1-1, with TRBD1 as a possible D gene (6 bases). The chain's CDR3 is CASSPSGAQSTEAFF. The CDR3 DNA reads as TGTGCCAGCAGCCCCTCGGGGGCCCAAAGCACTGAAGCTTTCTTT.